This TCR beta chain was sequenced for a study of T cell responses to AZD1222 COVID-19 vaccine. The method was immunoSEQ multiplex PCR; TCRdb's version includes in-frame clones alone and lacks a portion of them. There are approximately 77,000 clones in the sample; around 92% occur only once, and under 7.5% lies in the top ten. Germline-derived CDR1 and CDR2 are LGHNA and YSLEER. The length of the CDR3 is 17 residues. V lost 0 bases, J lost 0 bases, and 11 bases lay in between. This sequence was found in an adult in good health. The source was peripheral blood, collected on day 0 of MenACWY control vaccination. The genes are TRBV4-3 and TRBJ2-2, with D tentatively TRBD1 or TRBD2 (5 bases each). The CDR3 nucleotides read TGCGCCAGCAGCCAAGATTTCCGGGGCGCGAACACCGGGGAGCTGTTTTTT. Translated, it gives CASSQDFRGANTGELFF.